A single sample is the source of the 26 T cell receptor beta chains below, sequenced in a study of blood T cell repertoires in COVID-19. Libraries were prepared by immunoSEQ multiplex PCR; TCRdb keeps only in-frame clonotypes and omits some of them. The sample lists some 320,000 clones, 90% seen once, with about 4.2% in the top ten. The sequencing sample was made of PBMCs or T cells enriched from blood (not recorded which). All receptors come from a woman aged 25 to 39 who had been exposed to COVID-19.

The chain links TRBV6-5 to TRBJ2-7; weak D call: TRBD2 (5 bases). Germline V gives CDR1 MNHEY, CDR2 SVGAGI. The CDR3 is 15 amino acids. The V gene lost 8 bases and the J gene lost 3 bases, with 20 bases spanning the gap. CDR3 nucleotide sequence: TGTGCCAGCGCCCGGAACCGTGGGAGTTTCTACGAGCAGTACTTC. Its protein product is CASARNRGSFYEQYF.

The rearrangement joins TRBV7-9 to TRBJ1-1; D may be TRBD1 (5 bases). Trimming cost V 5 bases and J 4 bases, with 20 bases left between them. This CDR3 region has 16 residues. CDR1 and CDR2 from the germline V gene are SEHNR and FQNEAQ (reference sequence). The CDR3 nucleotides are TGTGCCAGCAGCAATACCTTGGACACCCTCGGCACTGAAGCTTTCTTT. Amino acids: CASSNTLDTLGTEAFF.

V is TRBV5-4 and J is TRBJ2-2; D not certain. V was clipped by 5 bases and J by 1 base, with 12 bases between them. The CDR3 loop spans 15 amino acids. Germline lookup yields CDR1 SGHNT and CDR2 YYREEE (reference sequence). Here the CDR3 reads CASSPSSVNTGELFF. For the CDR3, the DNA is TGTGCCAGCAGTCCCTCATCAGTGAACACCGGGGAGCTGTTTTTT.

The CDR3 nucleotides are TGTGCCAGCACCAGGAATCCGGGACAGAACACCGGGGAGCTGTTTTTT. Protein: CASTRNPGQNTGELFF. The rearrangement links TRBV2 to TRBJ2-2; tentative D call: TRBD1 (6 bases). The CDR3 runs 16 residues. Germline-derived CDR1 and CDR2 are SNHLY and FYNNEI. V lost 7 bases to trimming and J lost 1 base, with 16 bases between them.

This sequence joins TRBV6-4 and TRBJ1-1; 7 bases are shared with TRBD1. With V trimmed by 6 bases and J by 8 bases, 9 bases remained unmatched. Germline assignment: CDR1 MRHNA and CDR2 SNTAGT. The CDR3 covers 13 residues. The CDR3: CASRDKNRGEAFF. The CDR3 coding sequence is TGTGCCAGCAGGGATAAAAACAGGGGCGAAGCTTTCTTT.

The rearrangement links TRBV2 to TRBJ2-3, with 10 bases fitting TRBD2. This CDR3 has 15 amino acids. CDR1 is SNHLY, CDR2 FYNNEI, per germline. J was trimmed by 4 bases and V by 4 bases; bases with no gene match: 5. The CDR3 DNA is TGTGCCAGCAGTGCGGATAGCGGGGGGTCAGATACGCAGTATTTT. Translation gives CASSADSGGSDTQYF.

This chain uses TRBV2 with TRBJ2-7; 7 nucleotides align to TRBD1. In germline, CDR1 is SNHLY, CDR2 FYNNEI. V trimming: 0 bases; J trimming: 8 bases; junction bases outside the gene matches: 19. The CDR3 is 18 residues long. CDR3 sequence (DNA): TGTGCCAGCAGTGAAGCAAGAGGCTCGACAGGGAATAGGGAGAAGCAGTACTTC. Its protein is CASSEARGSTGNREKQYF.

This rearrangement joins TRBV25-1 to TRBJ1-6; D call uncertain. The CDR3 runs to 15 residues. The germline V and J ends were trimmed by 5 bases and 9 bases, with 17 bases remaining between them. Per the germline V gene, CDR1 is MGHDK and CDR2 is SYGVNS. The CDR3 loop reads CASSFSTPGLSPLHF. Here the CDR3 DNA reads TGTGCCAGCAGTTTCTCGACCCCAGGACTTTCACCCCTCCACTTT.

This sequence joins TRBV4-2 and TRBJ1-5, with D perhaps TRBD1 (5 bases). The CDR3 is made up of 17 amino acids. Trimming left V 1 base short and J 0 bases short, with 13 bases between. Per germline, CDR1 LGHNA and CDR2 YNFKEQ. The CDR3 region has the DNA TGTGCCAGCAGCCAAGGGACCCAGGGATATAGCAATCAGCCCCAGCATTTT. The encoded protein is CASSQGTQGYSNQPQHF.

This clone was seen only once. The chain has TRBV4-1 and TRBJ1-5, with TRBD1 as a possible D gene (6 bases). CDR1 is MGHRA and CDR2 is YSYEKL in the germline V gene. V was trimmed by 2 bases and J by 0 bases, leaving 14 bases between them. This CDR3 comprises 17 residues. CDR3 sequence: CASSQSLQGHSNQPQHF. The CDR3 DNA reads TGCGCCAGCAGCCAATCCCTACAGGGTCATAGCAATCAGCCCCAGCATTTT.

This sequence joins TRBV5-1 and TRBJ2-6; D perhaps matches TRBD2 (6 bases). The CDR3 is 17 amino acids. V lost 0 bases and J lost 0, with 10 bases in between. The germline gives CDR1 SGHRS, CDR2 YFSETQ. The CDR3 nucleotides read TGCGCCAGCAGCTTGGGTCGGGGGAGCTCTGGGGCCAACGTCCTGACTTTC. Amino acids: CASSLGRGSSGANVLTF.

The chain is built from TRBV10-1 and TRBJ2-7, with 7 bases identical to TRBD1. V dropped 7 bases and J dropped 9; count of bases not matched to a gene: 18. Germline CDR1 reads WNHNN; CDR2 reads SYGVQD (reference sequence). This CDR3 region has 15 residues. For the CDR3, the DNA is TGCGCCAGCATTCCGACAGGGCCCCACCAACTAGGGCAGTACTTC. Protein sequence: CASIPTGPHQLGQYF.

This chain links TRBV19 with TRBJ2-1; 8 nucleotides match TRBD2. The V gene end was trimmed by 5 bases and the J gene end by 16 bases; junction bases not matched to a gene: 10. CDR3 length equals 12 residues. Germline CDR1 and CDR2: LNHDA and SQIVND (reference sequence). DNA for the CDR3: TGTGCCAGTAGTGCAGCGGGGGCCCTTCCATTCTTC. Its translation is CASSAAGALPFF.

This rearrangement joins TRBV5-5 to TRBJ2-1, with D maybe TRBD2 (5 bases). Deletions cut 1 base from V and 7 bases from J, with 18 bases between. Germline loops: CDR1 SGHKS, CDR2 YYEKEE (reference sequence). The CDR3 extends over 16 amino acids. The CDR3 region has the DNA TGTGCCAGCAGCTTGTTCGGGGAGCTTAAATTAAATGAGCAGTTCTTC. It translates to CASSLFGELKLNEQFF.

The chain links TRBV7-2 to TRBJ2-3; 7 positions agree with TRBD2. The V and J ends lost 3 bases and 2 bases, in that order; junction bases with no gene match: 2. The CDR3 loop spans 14 amino acids. Germline V gene sequence: CDR1 SGHTA, CDR2 FQGNSA. In nucleotides, the CDR3 is TGTGCCAGCAGCTTGGGGGGGAACACAGATACGCAGTATTTT. It translates to CASSLGGNTDTQYF.

The V gene is TRBV10-2, the J gene TRBJ2-7; 7 bases line up with TRBD1. CDR1 and CDR2 from the germline V gene are WSHSY and SAAADI. CDR3 length equals 14 residues. J was trimmed by 0 bases and V by 7 bases; bases with no gene match: 6. The CDR3 protein is CASTGQEGSYEQYF. Here the CDR3 DNA reads TGCGCCAGCACCGGACAGGAAGGCTCCTACGAGCAGTACTTC.

The chain joins TRBV5-8 to TRBJ2-7; D is perhaps TRBD2 (5 bases). The V end lost 1 base, the J end lost 4 bases, and 9 bases lay between the germline ends. This CDR3 spans 13 amino acids. CDR1 SGHTS and CDR2 YDEGEE come from the germline V gene. CDR3 region: CASSLYGGYEQYF. CDR3 bases: TGTGCCAGCAGCTTGTACGGCGGGTACGAGCAGTACTTC.

The chain links TRBV15 to TRBJ2-7; D is perhaps TRBD1 (5 bases). This CDR3 is 13 amino acids long. Looked up from germline, CDR1 is LNHNV and CDR2 is YYDKDF (reference sequence). V lost 6 bases and J 6 bases, leaving 15 bases between the germline ends. The CDR3 loop reads CATRGAGLSEQYF. The CDR3 nucleotides read TGTGCCACCAGGGGCGCAGGGCTAAGCGAGCAGTACTTC.

This clone was seen a few times. The CDR3 reads CASSLNLVGGNTIYF. For the CDR3, the DNA is TGTGCCAGCAGTTTAAATCTGGTCGGGGGAAACACCATATATTTT. This rearrangement joins TRBV28 to TRBJ1-3; D remains ambiguous. Trimming pared 2 bases from V and 4 bases from J, leaving 12 bases between. The CDR3 has 15 amino acids. Germline CDR1 reads MDHEN; CDR2 reads SYDVKM. The variable domain in full, with the rest retrieved from reference TRBV28 and TRBJ1-3, is DVKVTQSSRYLVKRTGEKVFLECVQDMDHENMFWYRQDPGLGLRLIYFSYDVKMKEKGDIPEGYSVSREKKERFSLILESASTNQTSMYLCASSLNLVGGNTIYFGEGSWLTVV.

This chain joins TRBV10-3 and TRBJ1-4; tentatively, D is TRBD1 (6 bases). This CDR3 has 13 residues. Trimming cost V 9 bases and J 5 bases, with 13 bases left between them. From germline, CDR1 is ENHRY and CDR2 SYGVKD. CDR3 loop: CAIAPRGNEKLFF. The CDR3 DNA sequence: TGTGCCATAGCGCCTAGGGGGAATGAAAAACTGTTTTTT.

This clone was observed once. The CDR3 DNA reads as TGTGCCAGCAGACCGACAGGGGGGGAGCAGTACTTC. Translation: CASRPTGGEQYF. The J gene is TRBJ2-7, the V gene TRBV6-5; 9 bases fit TRBD1. Trimming cost V 6 bases and J 7 bases; bases outside gene matches: 4. This CDR3 contains 12 residues. Looked up from germline, CDR1 is MNHEY and CDR2 is SVGAGI.

The chain uses TRBV29-1 and TRBJ1-1; weak D call: TRBD1 (5 bases). Between the trimmed V and J ends, which lost 7 bases and 0 bases, there was a span of 12 bases. The CDR3 covers 13 residues. Per germline, CDR1 SQVTM and CDR2 ANQGSEA. The CDR3 loop is CSGGQLMNTEAFF. The CDR3 bases are TGCAGCGGCGGACAATTGATGAACACTGAAGCTTTCTTT.

CDR3 in amino acids: CASSWRGDEQYF. The CDR3 DNA sequence: TGTGCCAGCAGCTGGAGGGGCGACGAGCAGTACTTC. The rearrangement joins TRBV7-2 to TRBJ2-7; D perhaps matches TRBD2 (6 bases). The CDR3 extends over 12 amino acids. With 4 bases removed from V and 5 bases from J, the gap between germline ends came to 9 bases. CDR1 is SGHTA, CDR2 FQGNSA, per germline.

This chain links TRBV7-9 with TRBJ2-3, with D possibly being TRBD2 (5 bases). The germline V gene encodes CDR1 SEHNR and CDR2 FQNEAQ (reference sequence). This CDR3 region has 16 residues. Trimming stripped 4 bases from V and 1 base from J, with 15 bases between. CDR3 amino acids: CASSYAPPRGTDTQYF. CDR3 sequence (DNA): TGTGCCAGCAGCTACGCTCCACCGAGGGGCACAGATACGCAGTATTTT.

The V gene is TRBV19, the J gene TRBJ2-7, with D perhaps TRBD1 (6 bases). V lost 3 bases to trimming and J lost 2 bases, with 20 bases between them. The CDR3 loop spans 17 amino acids. Germline V gene lookup returns CDR1 LNHDA and CDR2 SQIVND (reference sequence). The CDR3 sequence is CASSMRIGETGAYEQYF. Written as DNA, the CDR3 is TGTGCCAGTAGTATGCGTATCGGGGAGACAGGAGCCTACGAGCAGTACTTC. The full variable domain, completed using reference TRBV19 and TRBJ2-7, is DGGITQSPKYLFRKEGQNVTLSCEQNLNHDAMYWYRQDPGQGLRLIYYSQIVNDFQKGDIAEGYSVSREKKESFPLTVTSAQKNPTAFYLCASSMRIGETGAYEQYFGPGTRLTVT.

The V call is TRBV4-2, the J call TRBJ1-3; D is unresolved. The CDR3 is made up of 16 amino acids. Germline V gene sequence: CDR1 LGHNA, CDR2 YNFKEQ. Trimming stripped 0 bases from V and 5 bases from J, with 14 bases between. The DNA of the CDR3 is TGTGCCAGCAGCCAAGAACCGGGAGCGGGTAGAAACACCATATATTTT. Translating gives CASSQEPGAGRNTIYF.